This T cell receptor (beta chain) originates from a study of blood T cells in healthy people across ages. General observations from the study: It was not possible, with unsorted PBMCs, to conclusively compare naive and antigen-experienced cells.

Primers used in a second PCR of roughly 6 to 11 cycles were a sample-barcoded 5' primer and a J-beta primer mix. Each sample provided no less than 2.5 million CDR3-containing paired-end reads. From the 5' RACE reads, TCRdb called clonotypes with MiXCR, one entry per CDR3 protein. The data hold approximately 1.5 million distinct CDR3 sequences, with about 35% observed a single time. Comment on this clonotype: Its specificity is unknown.

Germline loops: CDR1 SNHLY, CDR2 FYNNEI. This CDR3 spans 14 amino acids. J gave up 4 bases and V 5 bases, and 5 bases lay outside the gene matches. Isolation of PBMCs gave at least 7 million cells per sample. The source material was blood. The origin of this receptor is a woman aged 25 to 45 in good health. The chain is built from TRBV2 and TRBJ2-5, with TRBD1 identical over 9 bases. CDR3 loop: CASSTTTGGETQYF. In DNA, the CDR3 is TGTGCCAGCAGTACAACGACAGGGGGAGAGACCCAGTACTTC. The full variable domain, in which reference TRBV2 and TRBJ2-5 provide the parts outside the CDR3, is EPEVTQTPSHQVTQMGQEVILRCVPISNHLYFYWYRQILGQKVEFLVSFYNNEISEKSEIFDDQFSVERPDGSNFTLKIRSTKLEDSAMYFCASSTTTGGETQYFGPGTRLLVL.